These 10 T cell receptor beta chains came from one sample sequenced in a study of shared clonotypes between healthy human individuals. The repertoire was sequenced with immunoSEQ multiplex PCR; TCRdb's copy has only in-frame clones and lacks some. The sample records 750,000 to 1,000,000 clones, 90% to 95% being singletons. Positively selected for CCR7, the CD45RO-negative cells used as naive CD8 cells excluded terminally differentiated effector memory CD45RA+ cells. The material sequenced was naive CD8+ T cells sorted from blood. The receptors were sampled from a man in his thirties or forties in good health.

The chain employs TRBV6-5 and TRBJ2-3; D is unresolved. The CDR3 loop spans 16 amino acids. Trimming cost V 0 bases and J 6 bases, with 16 bases left between them. The germline V gene encodes CDR1 MNHEY and CDR2 SVGAGI. CDR3 coding DNA: TGTGCCAGCAGTTACTCGTCGGTAGCAGGCATGGATACGCAGTATTTT. This encodes CASSYSSVAGMDTQYF.

The chain links TRBV13 to TRBJ2-3; D is unclear. Germline values: CDR1 PRHDT, CDR2 FYEKMQ (reference sequence). CDR3 length: 14 amino acids. Trimming removed 5 bases from V and 5 bases from J, with 14 bases in between. In nucleotides, the CDR3 is TGTGCCAGCAGCCCCCCAAATGGGAAAGATACGCAGTATTTT. It encodes CASSPPNGKDTQYF.

This chain links TRBV2 with TRBJ1-1; the D is unclear. The CDR3 has 14 residues. Germline assignment: CDR1 SNHLY and CDR2 FYNNEI. V lost 8 bases and J lost 4, with 17 bases in between. The DNA for the CDR3 is TGTGCCAGCTCCGGGCCCGCACACCTCACTGAAGCTTTCTTT. Translating it yields CASSGPAHLTEAFF.

The V gene is TRBV27, the J gene TRBJ2-7; D remains ambiguous. Per the germline V gene, CDR1 is MNHEY and CDR2 is SMNVEV (reference sequence). There are 13 residues in the CDR3. Trimming left V 5 bases short and J 4 bases short, with 12 bases between. The CDR3 nucleotides are TGTGCCAGCAGTCGGGTCGGCAGTTACGAGCAGTACTTC. Encoded protein: CASSRVGSYEQYF.

In its sample, this clone was seen a few times. The genes are TRBV6-5 and TRBJ2-1, with D perhaps TRBD2 (6 bases). V shed 5 bases and J shed 0 bases, with 11 bases lying between them. This CDR3 comprises 15 residues. Germline V lookup: CDR1 MNHEY, CDR2 SVGAGI. CDR3: CASSPGLDSYNEQFF. In nucleotides, the CDR3 is TGTGCCAGCAGTCCGGGACTCGACTCCTACAATGAGCAGTTCTTC.

J is TRBJ2-3 and V is TRBV2; 7 nucleotides align to TRBD2. The V and J ends lost 1 base and 0 bases, in that order; junction bases with no gene match: 7. CDR1 is SNHLY, CDR2 FYNNEI, per germline. The CDR3 covers 17 residues. CDR3 loop: CASSEGLASGSTDTQYF. The CDR3 bases are TGTGCCAGCAGTGAAGGTCTGGCTAGCGGAAGCACAGATACGCAGTATTTT. The full variable domain, its missing parts supplied by reference TRBV2 and TRBJ2-3, is EPEVTQTPSHQVTQMGQEVILRCVPISNHLYFYWYRQILGQKVEFLVSFYNNEISEKSEIFDDQFSVERPDGSNFTLKIRSTKLEDSAMYFCASSEGLASGSTDTQYFGPGTRLTVL.

The gene calls are TRBV15 and TRBJ2-1, with 8 bases lining up with TRBD2. Germline CDR1 is LNHNV and CDR2 is YYDKDF (reference sequence). This CDR3 comprises 15 residues. V was pared by 3 bases and J by 7 bases, with 8 bases of the junction left unmatched. The CDR3 is CATSRGGSGANEQFF. For the CDR3, the DNA is TGTGCCACCAGCAGGGGAGGTAGCGGGGCAAATGAGCAGTTCTTC.

This clone was picked up a small number of times. The gene calls are TRBV7-2 and TRBJ2-7; D remains ambiguous. The CDR3 runs to 13 residues. Germline V gene sequence: CDR1 SGHTA, CDR2 FQGNSA. V lost 4 bases, J lost 2 bases, and 9 bases lay in between. The CDR3 nucleotides are TGTGCCAGCAGCTACGAGGATACCTACGAGCAGTACTTC. Encoded protein: CASSYEDTYEQYF.

The V gene is TRBV11-2, the J gene TRBJ2-7; 9 bases are a match to TRBD1. CDR3 length equals 14 residues. The junction had 5 bases not matched to a gene; V was cut back by 5 bases and J by 3 bases. The germline CDR1 and CDR2 sequences are SGHAT and FQNNGV. The CDR3 DNA is TGTGCCAGCAGCACGCGGGACAGGGACTACGAGCAGTACTTC. As protein: CASSTRDRDYEQYF.

The genes are TRBV7-2 and TRBJ2-3; D is perhaps TRBD2 (5 bases). The CDR3 sequence is 15 residues long. V was cut by 1 base and J by 5 bases, with 13 bases left in between. Germline V CDR1 and CDR2: SGHTA, FQGNSA. Here the CDR3 reads CASSLGAGPLDTQYF. The CDR3 region has the DNA TGTGCCAGCAGCTTAGGTGCGGGCCCTTTAGATACGCAGTATTTT. The full variable domain, with the rest looked up from reference TRBV7-2 and TRBJ2-3, is GAGVSQSPSNKVTEKGKDVELRCDPISGHTALYWYRQSLGQGLEFLIYFQGNSAPDKSGLPSDRFSAERTGGSVSTLTIQRTQQEDSAVYLCASSLGAGPLDTQYFGPGTRLTVL.